The T cell receptor (beta chain) under discussion was sequenced for a study of naive and memory T cell subsets. Study-wide findings and caveats: Over 90% of naive TCR sequences appeared only once after error correction, unlike memory subsets. TCR abundance followed a power law differing between naive and memory subsets. From naive to CM, EM and EMRA, diversity decreased and Gini increased.

This clonotype occurred a few times. Antigen unknown. With 2 bases removed from V and 0 bases from J, the gap between germline ends came to 8 bases. Germline V gene data show CDR1 as SEHNR and CDR2 as FQNEAQ (reference sequence). CDR3 length equals 14 residues. Two oligonucleotides, mixed equimolar, formed the beta constant-region primer covering TRBC1 and TRBC2. Ligated cDNA was amplified by four rounds of PCR with nested alpha and beta constant-region primers and SP2. Each CDR3 protein gets one entry after TCRdb re-called the UMI-ligation and nested PCR reads with MiXCR. Of around 30,000 distinct CDR3 sequences detected, around a tenth appear once; the ten largest clones hold more than 15%.

The sequence came from a human donor in good health. The chain uses TRBV7-9 and TRBJ2-7; D is possibly TRBD2 (6 bases). The material sequenced was effector memory CD4+ T cells from blood. The sample's subset: effector memory, CD45RA- CD27-. The CDR3, as DNA: TGTGCCAGCAGCTTACGGGGGAACTCCTACGAGCAGTACTTC. It is translated as CASSLRGNSYEQYF. Filled out from reference TRBV7-9 and TRBJ2-7, the complete variable domain reads DTGVSQNPRHKITKRGQNVTFRCDPISEHNRLYWYRQTLGQGPEFLTYFQNEAQLEKSRLLSDRFSAERPKGSFSTLEIQRTEQGDSAMYLCASSLRGNSYEQYFGPGTRLTVT.